This TCR beta chain is drawn from a study of blood T cell repertoires in COVID-19. Study background: Material from acute and convalescent COVID-19 was sourced from the United States, Italy and Spain.

J gave up 5 bases and V 6 bases, and 9 bases lay outside the gene matches. Looked up from germline, CDR1 is MNHEY and CDR2 is SMNVEV (reference sequence). This CDR3 has 15 amino acids. Per the original data handling: The assay estimated nucleated cells by amplifying reference gene primers. Clones were sequenced by immunoSEQ multiplex PCR, and TCRdb holds only the in-frame ones, with some missing. The V and J calls and clone size were taken over from that table, and D and trimming were inferred from the DNA. The sample lists about 160,000 clones, 82% occurring once. V is TRBV27 and J is TRBJ2-1, with 8 bases identical to TRBD2. The clonotype was recovered from a woman of 80 years or more with active or convalescent COVID-19. Sequencing used peripheral blood. The CDR3 DNA reads TGTGCCAGCAGGGTTGCGGGGGGCGCAGACAATGAGCAGTTCTTC. Translated: CASRVAGGADNEQFF.